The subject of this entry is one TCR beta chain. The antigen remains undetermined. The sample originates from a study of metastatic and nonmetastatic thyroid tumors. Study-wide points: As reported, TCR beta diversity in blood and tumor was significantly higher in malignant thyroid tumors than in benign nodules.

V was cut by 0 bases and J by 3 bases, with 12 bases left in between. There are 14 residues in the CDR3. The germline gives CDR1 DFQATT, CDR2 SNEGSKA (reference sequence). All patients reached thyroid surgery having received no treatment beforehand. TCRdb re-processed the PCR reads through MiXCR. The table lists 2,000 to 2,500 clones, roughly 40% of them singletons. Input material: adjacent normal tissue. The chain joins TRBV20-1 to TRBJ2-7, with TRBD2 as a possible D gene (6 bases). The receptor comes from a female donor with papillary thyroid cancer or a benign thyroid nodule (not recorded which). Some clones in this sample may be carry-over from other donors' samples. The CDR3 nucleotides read TGCAGTGCTAGAGATCCTGCGGGGAGCTACGAGCAGTACTTC. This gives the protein CSARDPAGSYEQYF.